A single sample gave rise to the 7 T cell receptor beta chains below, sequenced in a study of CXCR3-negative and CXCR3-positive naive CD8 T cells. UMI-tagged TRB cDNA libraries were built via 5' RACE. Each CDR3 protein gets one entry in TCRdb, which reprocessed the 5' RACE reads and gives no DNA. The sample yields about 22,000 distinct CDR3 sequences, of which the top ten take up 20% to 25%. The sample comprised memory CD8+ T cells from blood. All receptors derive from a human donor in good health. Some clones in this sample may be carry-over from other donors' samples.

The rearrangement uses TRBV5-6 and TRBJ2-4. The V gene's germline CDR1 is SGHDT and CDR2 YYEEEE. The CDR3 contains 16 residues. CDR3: CASSVDLLLAKNIQYF.

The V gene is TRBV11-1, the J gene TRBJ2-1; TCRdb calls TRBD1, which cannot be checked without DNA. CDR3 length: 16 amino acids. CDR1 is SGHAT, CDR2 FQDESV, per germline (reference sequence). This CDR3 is CASRETGTGLANEQFF.

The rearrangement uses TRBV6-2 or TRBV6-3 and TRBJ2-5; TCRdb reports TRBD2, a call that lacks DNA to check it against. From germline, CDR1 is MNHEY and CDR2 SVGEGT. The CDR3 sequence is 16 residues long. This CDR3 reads CASSDHLAGGKKTQYF.

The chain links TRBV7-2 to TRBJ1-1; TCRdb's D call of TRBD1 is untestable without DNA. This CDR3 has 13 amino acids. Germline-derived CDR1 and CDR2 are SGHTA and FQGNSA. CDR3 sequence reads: CASSSGTVTEAFF.

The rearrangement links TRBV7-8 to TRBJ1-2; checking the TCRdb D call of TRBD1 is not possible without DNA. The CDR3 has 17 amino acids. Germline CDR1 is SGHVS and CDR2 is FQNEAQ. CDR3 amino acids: CASSSGTGLSTNYGYTF.

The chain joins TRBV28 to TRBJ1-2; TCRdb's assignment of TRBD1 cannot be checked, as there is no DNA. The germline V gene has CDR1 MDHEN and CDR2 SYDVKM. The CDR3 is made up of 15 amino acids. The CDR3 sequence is CASSSSLQDLYGYTF.

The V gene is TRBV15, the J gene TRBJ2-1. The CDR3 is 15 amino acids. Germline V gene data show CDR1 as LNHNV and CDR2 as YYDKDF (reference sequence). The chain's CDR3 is CATSRDDSSYNEQFF.